This TCR beta chain was identified during a study of cytomegalovirus exposure and HLA in healthy donors. Germline V gene lookup returns CDR1 MDHEN and CDR2 SYDVKM. The CDR3 loop spans 14 amino acids. V was cut by 2 bases and J by 4 bases, with 12 bases left in between. The PCR employed 60 Vbeta primers together with 13 Jbeta primers. TCRdb keeps only in-frame clones here, not all; method: immunoSEQ multiplex PCR. Its table records around 53,000 clones. Everyone who donated was a healthy bone marrow donor. Sequenced input: PBMCs. The rearrangement joins TRBV28 to TRBJ2-7; TRBD1 might be the D (6 bases). This receptor was taken from a male donor in good health and CMV-seropositive. In DNA form, the CDR3 reads TGTGCCAGCAGTTTACAGGGGAGTGAGTACGAGCAGTACTTC. It is translated as CASSLQGSEYEQYF.